A single sample is the source of the 18 T cell receptor beta chains below, sequenced in a study of CD8+ T cells in alopecia areata (dated by TCRdb to between 2018 and 2020). The method behind the library was the immunoSEQ multiplex PCR assay. For TCR sequencing, RNA was extracted from every sample and reverse transcribed into cDNA to serve as template. TCRdb took this table from immuneACCESS and kept in-frame rearrangements with V and J called. Such tables lack part of the clones; where checked against another copy, unresolved V genes explain under half of the gap, and the rest is unexplained. In this sample the table shows some 82,000 clones, approximately 50% of which occur a single time. The ten largest clonotypes hold roughly 6% of the sample. The sequencing sample was made of NKG2D-high CD8+ T cells sorted from blood. The meaning of the sample's cell subset or site label: sorted CD8+ NKG2D-high blood T cells. The receptors here all came from a human donor with alopecia areata.

Here the CDR3 DNA reads TGTGCTAGTGTGAGTTCGTCCGGGGAGCTGTTTTTT. Translation gives CASVSSSGELFF. This chain uses TRBV12-5 with TRBJ2-2; no reliable D call. The CDR3 consists of 12 residues. The ends were cut back, 7 bases at V and 6 bases at J, with 9 bases in the middle. CDR1 and CDR2 from the germline V gene are LGHNT and FRNRAP.

The chain links TRBV29-1 to TRBJ1-1; no reliable D call. The CDR3 extends over 11 amino acids. The V end lost 3 bases, the J end lost 8 bases, and 10 bases lay between the germline ends. CDR1 is SQVTM, CDR2 ANQGSEA, per germline. The CDR3 coding sequence is TGCAGCGTTGAGCAAGGACCGGAAGCTTTCTTT. Its translation: CSVEQGPEAFF.

The rearrangement links TRBV9 to TRBJ2-7; TRBD1 agrees at 8 bases. CDR1 is SGDLS, CDR2 YYNGEE, per germline. The CDR3 spans 13 residues. V was pared by 3 bases and J by 4 bases, with 3 bases of the junction left unmatched. This CDR3 is CASSETGEYEQYF. CDR3 in DNA: TGTGCCAGCAGCGAGACAGGGGAATACGAGCAGTACTTC.

V usage is TRBV27 and J usage is TRBJ1-1; D gene unclear. The CDR3 spans 12 residues. Germline CDR1 MNHEY, CDR2 SMNVEV (reference sequence). Trimming took 8 bases from V and 1 from J, leaving 8 bases between them. In DNA form, the CDR3 reads TGTGCCAGCCGCGCTCGGAACACTGAAGCTTTCTTT. Translation gives CASRARNTEAFF.

The V gene is TRBV9, the J gene TRBJ2-3; no clear D. Germline V lookup: CDR1 SGDLS, CDR2 YYNGEE. The CDR3 is 12 amino acids. V lost 0 bases, J lost 6 bases, and 5 bases lay in between. In DNA form, the CDR3 reads TGTGCCAGCAGCGTAGATCTCGATACGCAGTATTTT. Amino acids: CASSVDLDTQYF.

The chain is built from TRBV5-1 and TRBJ2-1; 7 positions agree with TRBD2. The CDR3 consists of 17 residues. Germline CDR1 is SGHRS and CDR2 is YFSETQ. With 0 bases clipped from V and 3 bases from J, the junction kept 9 bases outside the gene matches. DNA for the CDR3: TGCGCCAGCAGCTTGGAGTGGTTGTCGGGAGGCTACAATGAGCAGTTCTTC. This gives the protein CASSLEWLSGGYNEQFF. The full variable domain, with the rest looked up from reference TRBV5-1 and TRBJ2-1, is KAGVTQTPRYLIKTRGQQVTLSCSPISGHRSVSWYQQTPGQGLQFLFEYFSETQRNKGNFPGRFSGRQFSNSRSEMNVSTLELGDSALYLCASSLEWLSGGYNEQFFGPGTRLTVL.

This clone was counted between two and nine times. The chain combines TRBV29-1 with TRBJ1-2; perhaps TRBD1 as D (6 bases). CDR1 and CDR2 (germline): SQVTM, ANQGSEA. There are 15 residues in the CDR3. V was trimmed by 1 base and J by 6 bases, leaving 18 bases between them. The DNA for the CDR3 is TGCAGCGTTGAAGGGAGAATGGGGGCTACAGATGGCTACACCTTC. This sequence encodes CSVEGRMGATDGYTF.

The chain couples TRBV27 to TRBJ2-7; D call uncertain. The CDR3 has 13 residues. Between the trimmed V and J ends, which lost 2 bases and 0 bases, there was a span of 5 bases. CDR1 and CDR2 (germline): MNHEY, SMNVEV (reference sequence). CDR3 in amino acids: CASSLPSSYEQYF. Written as DNA, the CDR3 is TGTGCCAGCAGTTTACCGAGCTCCTACGAGCAGTACTTC.

Only a few counts were recorded for this clone. The V gene is TRBV10-3, the J gene TRBJ2-3; unclear D gene. In germline, CDR1 is ENHRY, CDR2 SYGVKD. The CDR3 consists of 12 residues. Trimming took off 0 bases at V and 5 bases at J, with 3 bases between the two ends. The CDR3 region has the DNA TGTGCCATCAGTGAGTCCGAAGATACGCAGTATTTT. It is translated as CAISESEDTQYF.

This clone was recorded a few times. The chain links TRBV5-1 to TRBJ1-1; TRBD1 might be the D (5 bases). This CDR3 region has 16 residues. Trimming took off 0 bases at V and 2 bases at J, with 14 bases between the two ends. The germline CDR1 and CDR2 sequences are SGHRS and YFSETQ. The CDR3 DNA follows: TGCGCCAGCAGCTTGGAGGGCCCAGGGAGTAACACTGAAGCTTTCTTT. Encoded protein: CASSLEGPGSNTEAFF. Drawing the rest from reference TRBV5-1 and TRBJ1-1, the complete variable domain is KAGVTQTPRYLIKTRGQQVTLSCSPISGHRSVSWYQQTPGQGLQFLFEYFSETQRNKGNFPGRFSGRQFSNSRSEMNVSTLELGDSALYLCASSLEGPGSNTEAFFGQGTRLTVV.

This clone was seen more than once but under ten times. This chain links TRBV29-1 with TRBJ2-1, with 11 bases that match TRBD2. Germline V gives CDR1 SQVTM, CDR2 ANQGSEA. J gave up 10 bases and V 3 bases, and 11 bases lay outside the gene matches. CDR3 length: 15 amino acids. This chain's CDR3 is CSVEATSGVVREQFF. CDR3 coding DNA: TGCAGCGTTGAGGCGACTAGCGGGGTGGTACGAGAGCAGTTCTTC.

V and J are TRBV29-1 and TRBJ2-2; D call uncertain. Germline-derived CDR1 and CDR2 are SQVTM and ANQGSEA. V was cut by 4 bases and J by 7 bases, with 10 bases left in between. The CDR3 is 12 amino acids. CDR3 in amino acids: CSVGAGRGELFF. The CDR3 coding sequence is TGCAGCGTTGGGGCCGGTCGCGGGGAGCTGTTTTTT.

The V gene is TRBV4-1, the J gene TRBJ1-5; 7 bases match TRBD1. V shed 1 base and J 1 base; nucleotides not matched to a gene: 1. Germline assignment: CDR1 MGHRA and CDR2 YSYEKL. This CDR3 comprises 15 residues. Here the CDR3 DNA reads TGCGCCAGCAGCCAAGGACAGGGAAGCAATCAGCCCCAGCATTTT. It translates to CASSQGQGSNQPQHF.

The CDR3 reads CASSQVVGQASYEQYF. CDR3 in DNA: TGCGCCAGCAGCCAAGTCGTGGGACAGGCCTCCTACGAGCAGTACTTC. The rearrangement joins TRBV4-1 to TRBJ2-7; 8 nucleotides agree with TRBD1. The CDR3 has 16 amino acids. CDR1 MGHRA and CDR2 YSYEKL come from the germline V gene. With V trimmed by 1 base and J by 0 bases, 5 bases remained unmatched.

This chain links TRBV29-1 with TRBJ1-2, with 8 positions matching TRBD1. The V and J ends lost 6 bases and 2 bases, in that order; junction bases with no gene match: 5. CDR3 length equals 13 residues. The germline gives CDR1 SQVTM, CDR2 ANQGSEA. CDR3 in DNA: TGCAGCGTACTACAGGGGGACAACTATGGCTACACCTTC. It specifies CSVLQGDNYGYTF.

V gene TRBV29-1 combines with J gene TRBJ1-2; the D gene is possibly TRBD1 (5 bases). The CDR3 covers 15 residues. Germline V CDR1 and CDR2: SQVTM, ANQGSEA. Trimming left V 1 base short and J 1 base short, with 13 bases between. Written as DNA, the CDR3 is TGCAGCGTTGAAGCTGAGACAGAACTTAACTATGGCTACACCTTC. It encodes CSVEAETELNYGYTF.

This clone was counted between two and nine times. V and J are TRBV29-1 and TRBJ2-7; perhaps TRBD1 as D (5 bases). Looked up from germline, CDR1 is SQVTM and CDR2 is ANQGSEA. V shed 6 bases and J shed 0 bases, with 18 bases lying between them. This CDR3 contains 15 residues. CDR3 coding DNA: TGCAGCGTCCCAAAGGGGTACGGCAGCTCCTACGAGCAGTACTTC. Amino acids: CSVPKGYGSSYEQYF.

This clone occurred a few times. The chain is built from TRBV28 and TRBJ2-4; D is possibly TRBD1 (6 bases). This CDR3 is 17 amino acids long. Germline CDR1 MDHEN, CDR2 SYDVKM. Trimming stripped 4 bases from V and 8 bases from J, with 24 bases between. CDR3: CASSSQGAGEVEDIQYF. DNA of the CDR3: TGTGCCAGCAGTTCACAAGGGGCAGGGGAAGTTGAGGACATTCAGTACTTC.